This T cell receptor beta chain was sequenced for a study of breast tumors, draining lymph nodes, adjacent tissues. The CDR3 is 14 amino acids. The germline V and J ends were trimmed by 2 bases and 7 bases, with 12 bases remaining between them. Germline V gives CDR1 MNHEY, CDR2 SVGAGI. TCRdb independently ran MiXCR on the multiplex PCR reads; one entry per CDR3 protein. The sample contains 70,000 or so distinct CDR3 sequences, roughly two fifths of which appear only once. This clonotype was seen repeatedly, ten times or more. The receptor was isolated from a female donor with breast cancer. Some clones in this sample may be carry-over from other donors' samples. This chain connects TRBV6-5 to TRBJ2-1, with D possibly matching TRBD2 (5 bases). The sample comprised breast tumor tissue. The CDR3 DNA sequence: TGTGCCAGCAGTTACGAGCGGTATTGGAATGAGCAGTTCTTC. This codes for CASSYERYWNEQFF.